The 3 T cell receptor beta chains given below trace back to one sample, sequenced in a study of T cells after yellow fever vaccination. In TCRdb, the 5' RACE reads were re-called with MiXCR into one record per CDR3 protein. The sample shows about 320,000 distinct CDR3 sequences, around 10% of them seen only once. The specimen was CD4+ T cells sorted from PBMCs, collected 45 days after the yellow fever booster vaccination. These receptors were taken from a young man who received the YFV17D yellow fever vaccine.

Written as DNA, the CDR3 is TGCGCCAGCAGCCGGACAGCGTCAAGCGGCGGGGAGCTGTTTTTT. The encoded protein is CASSRTASSGGELFF. The V and J genes are TRBV5-1 and TRBJ2-2; tentatively, D is TRBD1 (6 bases). The CDR3 spans 15 residues. V lost 4 bases to trimming and J lost 7 bases, with 17 bases between them. Germline V gene sequence: CDR1 SGHRS, CDR2 YFSETQ.

The genes are TRBV20-1 and TRBJ2-3, with TRBD2 matching 9 bases. Germline V gene sequence: CDR1 DFQATT, CDR2 SNEGSKA (reference sequence). Trimming at V came to 3 bases and at J to 4 bases, leaving 8 bases not matched to a gene. This CDR3 is 15 amino acids long. The CDR3 spells CSASSLAGNPDTQYF. CDR3 sequence (DNA): TGCAGTGCTAGTTCGCTAGCGGGGAACCCAGATACGCAGTATTTT.

This clonotype was seen more than once but under ten times. The V gene is TRBV4-3, the J gene TRBJ2-3; 8 positions match TRBD2. The CDR3 consists of 19 residues. The trim removed 0 bases at V and 3 bases at J, leaving 14 bases unmatched. Germline-derived CDR1 and CDR2 are LGHNA and YSLEER. The CDR3 sequence is CASSQDNVRGAGVTDTQYF. The CDR3 nucleotides read TGCGCCAGCAGCCAAGATAATGTACGGGGAGCGGGGGTTACAGATACGCAGTATTTT.